This passage covers 20 T cell receptor beta chains from one sample sequenced in a study of blood T cells in healthy people across ages. Using a J-beta primer mix together with a sample-barcoded 5' primer, a second PCR was run for about 7 to 12 cycles. TCRdb independently ran MiXCR on the 5' RACE reads; one entry per CDR3 protein. In the table there are about a million distinct CDR3 sequences, 45% to 60% of which are singletons. Sequencing was carried out using blood. The source is a woman aged 55-70 years in good health.

V usage is TRBV7-2 and J usage is TRBJ2-4; D tentatively fits TRBD1 or TRBD2 (5 bases each). The DNA matches TRBJ2-7 better at its end, which makes the J call doubtful. The CDR3 runs to 15 residues. Germline V CDR1 and CDR2: SGHTA, FQGNSA. The CDR3 DNA is TGTGCCAGCAGCCTGAAACCGGGGCCTCTCTACGAGCAGTACTTC. As protein: CASSLKPGPLYEQYF.

This chain joins TRBV4-2 and TRBJ2-1; 13 positions agree with TRBD2. CDR3 length: 17 residues. Germline CDR1 and CDR2: LGHNA and YNFKEQ. V dropped 3 bases and J dropped 6; count of bases not matched to a gene: 8. CDR3: CASSQTPGLAGINEQFF. Here the CDR3 DNA reads TGTGCCAGCAGCCAGACCCCGGGACTAGCGGGAATCAATGAGCAGTTCTTC.

The V call is TRBV7-9, the J call TRBJ2-5; 8 bases align to TRBD1. This CDR3 has 15 residues. CDR1 is SEHNR and CDR2 is FQNEAQ in the germline V gene (reference sequence). The V and J ends lost 0 bases and 11 bases, in that order; junction bases with no gene match: 11. This CDR3 reads CASSLAWTGRYKQYF. As DNA, the CDR3 is TGTGCCAGCAGCTTAGCGTGGACAGGGAGATACAAGCAGTACTTC.

This clonotype has only a few counts. This rearrangement joins TRBV9 to TRBJ1-1; D call uncertain. Germline V gives CDR1 SGDLS, CDR2 YYNGEE. This CDR3 has 12 amino acids. V was trimmed by 3 bases and J by 4 bases, leaving 7 bases between them. CDR3 amino acids: CASSEGRTEAFF. The CDR3 DNA reads as TGTGCCAGCAGCGAAGGCCGCACTGAAGCTTTCTTT.

In DNA form, the CDR3 reads TGTGCCAGCAGTCCCGGGGACTTTTTCACAGATACGCAGTATTTT. It encodes CASSPGDFFTDTQYF. V is TRBV6-6 and J is TRBJ2-3, with D maybe TRBD2 (6 bases). The CDR3 consists of 15 residues. The germline V gene has CDR1 MNHNY and CDR2 SVGAGI (reference sequence). The V end was cut by 5 bases, the J end by 2 bases, with 14 bases between.

This clonotype occurred a few times. The chain is built from TRBV7-3 and TRBJ2-2; either TRBD1 or TRBD2 may supply D (5 bases each). Per germline, CDR1 SGHTA and CDR2 FQGTGA. The CDR3 runs 15 residues. V gave up 1 base and J gave up 3 bases, with 9 bases separating them. As DNA, the CDR3 is TGTGCCAGCAGCTTAAGAGGGGCCGACACCGGGGAGCTGTTTTTT. Translating it yields CASSLRGADTGELFF.

This chain links TRBV30 with TRBJ2-3; D unresolved. Germline V gives CDR1 GTSNPN, CDR2 SVGIG (reference sequence). The CDR3 has 13 amino acids. Trimming cost V 1 base and J 5 bases, with 10 bases left between them. CDR3 loop: CAWSAQSGDTQYF. The CDR3 DNA reads as TGTGCCTGGAGTGCTCAATCGGGAGATACGCAGTATTTT.

J is TRBJ2-1 and V is TRBV27; D may match TRBD1 or TRBD2 (5 bases each). From germline, CDR1 is MNHEY and CDR2 SMNVEV (reference sequence). This CDR3 has 15 residues. V lost 8 bases to trimming and J lost 5 bases, with 19 bases between them. The DNA for the CDR3 is TGTGCCAGCTGGGTTGGGGGTCTTTCCAACAATGAGCAGTTCTTC. Protein product: CASWVGGLSNNEQFF.

J is TRBJ2-7 and V is TRBV5-4, with TRBD1 matching over 7 bases. Germline CDR1 reads SGHNT; CDR2 reads YYREEE (reference sequence). Trimming took 1 base from V and 5 from J; bases not matched to a gene: 6. This CDR3 spans 14 amino acids. This CDR3 is CASSLKQGSNEQYF. CDR3 nucleotide sequence: TGTGCCAGCAGCTTGAAACAGGGGAGTAACGAGCAGTACTTC. The full variable domain, its missing parts supplied by reference TRBV5-4 and TRBJ2-7, is ETGVTQSPTHLIKTRGQQVTLRCSSQSGHNTVSWYQQALGQGPQFIFQYYREEENGRGNFPPRFSGLQFPNYSSELNVNALELDDSALYLCASSLKQGSNEQYFGPGTRLTVT.

This chain connects TRBV28 to TRBJ2-6; no clear D. This CDR3 region has 15 residues. Germline V gene sequence: CDR1 MDHEN, CDR2 SYDVKM. V shed 1 base and J shed 4 bases, with 8 bases lying between them. The CDR3 bases are TGTGCCAGCAGTTTATCCGGTAACGGGGCCAACGTCCTGACTTTC. It codes for CASSLSGNGANVLTF.

The chain is built from TRBV7-8 and TRBJ2-5; 9 nucleotides line up with TRBD1. Germline values: CDR1 SGHVS, CDR2 FQNEAQ. V dropped 2 bases and J dropped 8; count of bases not matched to a gene: 12. The CDR3 is made up of 16 amino acids. The CDR3 DNA is TGTGCCAGCAGCTTAAGGAGGACAGGGGCCCTGGAAACCCAGTACTTC. It specifies CASSLRRTGALETQYF.

This clonotype has a single count. The rearrangement uses TRBV3-1 and TRBJ2-1; D not certain. CDR1 and CDR2 from the germline V gene are LGHDT and YNNKEL (reference sequence). There are 15 residues in the CDR3. The V end was cut by 1 base, the J end by 0 bases, with 7 bases between. CDR3 protein: CASSQVSSSYNEQFF. DNA for the CDR3: TGTGCCAGCAGCCAAGTAAGTAGCTCCTACAATGAGCAGTTCTTC.

V and J are TRBV6-5 and TRBJ2-5; D gene unclear. Trimming took off 5 bases at V and 6 bases at J, with 10 bases between the two ends. Germline V CDR1 and CDR2: MNHEY, SVGAGI. CDR3 size: 12 residues. The CDR3 is CASSNSDKTQYF. The CDR3 DNA reads TGTGCCAGCAGTAACAGCGATAAGACCCAGTACTTC.

This clonotype showed up just once. V is TRBV5-5 and J is TRBJ2-1, with 8 bases aligning to TRBD1. Germline V gives CDR1 SGHKS, CDR2 YYEKEE (reference sequence). Trimming at V came to 0 bases and at J to 7 bases, leaving 6 bases not matched to a gene. The CDR3 covers 15 residues. The CDR3, as DNA: TGTGCCAGCAGCTTGGCGGACAGGGCATCGAATGAGCAGTTCTTC. Protein: CASSLADRASNEQFF.

The chain couples TRBV7-2 to TRBJ1-2; D perhaps matches TRBD1 (5 bases). Trimming shortened V by 4 bases and J by 9 bases, and 18 bases separated the two germline ends. This CDR3 has 14 residues. The germline gives CDR1 SGHTA, CDR2 FQGNSA. The chain's CDR3 is CASSSPGTSGSYTF. CDR3 DNA sequence: TGTGCCAGCAGCTCACCTGGGACTAGCGGGAGCTACACCTTC.

This clonotype has a handful of counts. The V call is TRBV7-6, the J call TRBJ2-3; D unclear. V was clipped by 5 bases and J by 5 bases, with 14 bases between them. The CDR3 is 14 residues long. Germline CDR1 reads SGHVS; CDR2 reads FNYEAQ. The DNA of the CDR3 is TGTGCCAGCAGCGAGCGACTGGGAAAAGATACGCAGTATTTT. Translation gives CASSERLGKDTQYF.

This clonotype was counted only a few times. V gene TRBV20-1 combines with J gene TRBJ2-5, with D uncertain. The J call is doubtful: the DNA matches TRBJ2-7 better. Germline assignment: CDR1 DFQATT and CDR2 SNEGSKA (reference sequence). This CDR3 spans 15 amino acids. CDR3 nucleotide sequence: TGCAGTGCTAGACCAGAACTCAATCCCGCCTCCGAGCAGTACTTC. This encodes CSARPELNPASEQYF.

In regard to this clonotype: Just one base apart from a much larger clone, this may be a read error. The V and J genes are TRBV5-5 and TRBJ2-3, with no clear D. Germline V lookup: CDR1 SGHKS, CDR2 YYEKEE (reference sequence). Trimming stripped 4 bases from V and 3 bases from J, with 6 bases between. The CDR3 runs to 12 residues. CDR3 sequence: CASSQKTDTQYF. Here the CDR3 DNA reads TGTGCCAGCAGCCAAAAGACAGATACGCAGTATTTT.

The chain combines TRBV19 with TRBJ2-1; D is possibly TRBD1 or TRBD2 (6 bases each). V lost 3 bases and J 4 bases, leaving 13 bases between the germline ends. This CDR3 contains 15 residues. CDR1 and CDR2 (germline): LNHDA, SQIVND (reference sequence). The CDR3 coding sequence is TGTGCCAGTAGTATTATGGGGGGCGCATACAATGAGCAGTTCTTC. Its protein is CASSIMGGAYNEQFF.

The CDR3 DNA follows: TGTGCCAGCACTCAAGGGTCTAGCGGGCGCTACGAGCAGTACTTC. It codes for CASTQGSSGRYEQYF. The rearrangement links TRBV6-6 to TRBJ2-7; 8 bases are a match to TRBD2. The CDR3 length is 15 residues. Germline lookup yields CDR1 MNHNY and CDR2 SVGAGI (reference sequence). V shed 7 bases, J shed 3 bases, and the junction held 11 bases outside the gene matches.